This TCR beta chain was identified during a study of T cells after yellow fever vaccination. Overall study findings and caveats: The study found a weaker secondary response that peaked faster, day 5 versus 15. Abundant bulk-population clonotypes could contaminate the FACS-sorted repertoires. Subsequent booster samples again held most clones from primary vaccination (roughly 96% CD4, 88% CD8).

Generation of TCR cDNA used 5'RACE template switching (which added a universal primer site and UMIs). TCRdb reprocessed the 5' RACE reads with MiXCR, giving one entry per CDR3 protein. This repertoire shows 600,000 to 750,000 distinct CDR3 sequences, about 12% found once; its top ten account for 15%. There are a few counts of this clonotype. Its matching antigen is unknown. This receptor was identified in a young man who received the YFV17D yellow fever vaccine. The starting material was PBMCs, obtained on the day of the yellow fever booster vaccination.

The CDR3, as DNA: TGCGCCAGCAGCTTGACTAGCGGGGTTGCCAAAAACATTCAGTACTTC. This encodes CASSLTSGVAKNIQYF. The chain links TRBV5-1 to TRBJ2-4; the match to TRBD2 covers 10 bases. Trimming removed 1 base from V and 1 base from J; junction bases left unmatched: 2. CDR1 SGHRS and CDR2 YFSETQ come from the germline V gene. The CDR3 has 16 amino acids.